Shown below are 24 T cell receptor beta chains from a single sample sequenced in a study of regulatory T cells in long-lasting Graves disease. Time point: newly diagnosed GD, antithyroid drugs for less than 3 months. The TCR library was made from RNA that had been extracted from PBMCs in TRIzol. TCR beta libraries were built with iRepertoire HTBI primers and Arm-PCR of CDR3 regions. Each CDR3 protein is one row after TCRdb ran MiXCR on the multiplex PCR reads. The sample comprises roughly 400,000 distinct CDR3 sequences, approximately 16% of which are singletons, and about 8.3% rests with the top ten. This sample also appeared in a second study, on T cells in Graves' hyperthyroidism and ophthalmopathy.

Sequencing was performed on peripheral blood mononuclear cells (PBMCs), taken at new diagnosis, from a patient treated with antithyroid drugs. Receptors originate from a woman in her 40s with Graves disease.

This chain connects TRBV4-1 to TRBJ2-7; the D gene is possibly TRBD2 (6 bases). V was trimmed by 0 bases and J by 4 bases, leaving 13 bases between them. This CDR3 has 15 amino acids. The germline CDR1 and CDR2 sequences are MGHRA and YSYEKL. CDR3 bases: TGCGCCAGCAGCCAAGAAACGGGAGCGCTGTACGAGCAGTACTTC. This translates into CASSQETGALYEQYF.

Comments on this clonotype: This likely reflects a read error, since a far larger clone is one base away. This chain links TRBV7-2 with TRBJ2-1, with 14 positions matching TRBD2. The CDR3 has 15 residues. CDR1 SGHTA and CDR2 FQGNSA come from the germline V gene. CDR3 loop: CASSPTSGRAHEQCF. The DNA for the CDR3 is TGTGCCAGCAGTCCGACTAGCGGGAGGGCCCATGAGCAGTGCTTC.

This clonotype was observed at least ten times. V usage is TRBV2 and J usage is TRBJ2-7; tentative D call: TRBD2 (6 bases). The length of the CDR3 is 15 residues. Trimming took 7 bases from V and 3 from J, leaving 19 bases between them. CDR1 is SNHLY and CDR2 is FYNNEI in the germline V gene. The CDR3 region is CASNWRDRQNYEQYF. The CDR3 bases are TGTGCCAGCAATTGGCGGGACCGACAAAACTACGAGCAGTACTTC. Filled out from reference TRBV2 and TRBJ2-7, the complete variable domain reads EPEVTQTPSHQVTQMGQEVILRCVPISNHLYFYWYRQILGQKVEFLVSFYNNEISEKSEIFDDQFSVERPDGSNFTLKIRSTKLEDSAMYFCASNWRDRQNYEQYFGPGTRLTVT.

This clonotype was found many times. V usage is TRBV18 and J usage is TRBJ2-2; possibly TRBD2 for D (5 bases). The V and J ends lost 5 bases and 5 bases respectively, with 15 bases between them. Looked up from germline, CDR1 is KGHSH and CDR2 is LQKENI. The CDR3 extends over 15 amino acids. The CDR3 DNA sequence: TGTGCCAGCTCATCCTTCTACGAGGGAACCGGGGAGCTGTTTTTT. This codes for CASSSFYEGTGELFF.

This chain's CDR3 is CASRDRAGEKLFF. CDR3 DNA sequence: TGTGCCAGCAGAGACCGAGCGGGGGAAAAACTGTTTTTT. The rearrangement joins TRBV6-1 to TRBJ1-4, with D uncertain. CDR1 and CDR2 from the germline V gene are MNHNS and SASEGT. This CDR3 spans 13 amino acids. V gave up 6 bases and J gave up 8 bases, with 13 bases separating them.

This clonotype showed up many times. This chain uses TRBV11-2 with TRBJ2-7, with D hard to call. CDR1 and CDR2 (germline): SGHAT, FQNNGV. This CDR3 region has 13 residues. Deletions cut 1 base from V and 6 bases from J, with 10 bases between. The CDR3 DNA reads TGTGCCAGCAGCTTAGGGAGAAACGCCGAGCAGTACTTC. Translating it yields CASSLGRNAEQYF.

The gene calls are TRBV5-6 and TRBJ1-5; the D gene is possibly TRBD1 (5 bases). The ends were cut back, 2 bases at V and 6 bases at J, with 12 bases in the middle. This CDR3 region has 14 residues. Germline values: CDR1 SGHDT, CDR2 YYEEEE. In nucleotides, the CDR3 is TGTGCCAGCAGCTTATTCAGGGCGGGTCAGCCCCAGCATTTT. Encoded protein: CASSLFRAGQPQHF.

This clonotype was observed many times. CDR3 nucleotides: TGTGCCAGCAGCCAAGTCGCAGGACAAATGGATTCACCCCTCCACTTT. Translating gives CASSQVAGQMDSPLHF. V usage is TRBV3-1 and J usage is TRBJ1-6; D is possibly TRBD1 (5 bases). There are 16 residues in the CDR3. CDR1 is LGHDT, CDR2 YNNKEL, per germline (reference sequence). Trimming took 1 base from V and 8 from J, leaving 15 bases between them.

Many counts were recorded for this clonotype. The rearrangement uses TRBV29-1 and TRBJ1-1; the D gene is possibly TRBD1 (6 bases). Germline V gene lookup returns CDR1 SQVTM and CDR2 ANQGSEA. V shed 3 bases and J shed 6 bases, with 23 bases lying between them. This CDR3 spans 16 amino acids. CDR3 nucleotide sequence: TGCAGCGTTGATCCACAGGGAGGAGGTAGTAGGGCTGAAGCTTTCTTT. Its translation is CSVDPQGGGSRAEAFF.

This clonotype was detected ten times or more. The chain has TRBV20-1 and TRBJ1-2; D is possibly TRBD1 (5 bases). The CDR3 is 15 residues long. The germline V and J ends were trimmed by 5 bases and 4 bases, with 20 bases remaining between them. In germline, CDR1 is DFQATT, CDR2 SNEGSKA (reference sequence). CDR3 DNA: TGCAGTGCTCGACCCCCTAACAGAGGGGTCTATGGCTACACCTTC. Translated, it gives CSARPPNRGVYGYTF.

Ten or more counts support this clonotype. Relative to the germline gene, one junction end is altered; a read error may explain this. The chain links TRBV7-6 to TRBJ2-5; no clear D gene. This CDR3 spans 14 amino acids. Germline lookup yields CDR1 SGHVS and CDR2 FNYEAQ. This CDR3 is CASSLGSFQKTQYF. CDR3 in DNA: TGTGCCAGCAGCTTAGGGTCCTTCCAAAAGACCCAGTACTTC.

This clonotype occurred many times. The rearrangement joins TRBV2 to TRBJ2-1; perhaps TRBD2 as D (6 bases). This CDR3 spans 12 amino acids. Germline V gene lookup returns CDR1 SNHLY and CDR2 FYNNEI. V lost 7 bases and J lost 4, with 8 bases in between. CDR3 in DNA: TGTGCCAGCACGGGGGATTACAATGAGCAGTTCTTC. Its protein product is CASTGDYNEQFF.

This clonotype appeared many times. The rearrangement links TRBV12-3 or TRBV12-4 to TRBJ2-3; 7 bases align to TRBD2. V trimming: 4 bases; J trimming: 4 bases; junction bases outside the gene matches: 8. The CDR3 covers 15 residues. The CDR3 DNA reads as TGTGCCAGCAGTTCGGCGCGGGAGATGTCAGATACGCAGTATTTT. Protein sequence: CASSSAREMSDTQYF.

Only a few counts were recorded for this clonotype. This chain links TRBV7-9 with TRBJ2-1, with 14 bases lining up with TRBD2. J lost 0 bases, V lost 7 bases, and 11 bases had no gene match. This CDR3 has 19 amino acids. CDR1 is SEHNR and CDR2 is FQNEAQ in the germline V gene (reference sequence). The CDR3 sequence: CASTIGGLAGVGSYNEQFF. The DNA for the CDR3 is TGTGCCAGCACCATCGGGGGACTAGCGGGAGTGGGCTCCTACAATGAGCAGTTCTTC.

This clonotype has only a few counts. V usage is TRBV6-1 and J usage is TRBJ2-1; either TRBD1 or TRBD2 may supply D (7 bases each). In germline, CDR1 is MNHNS, CDR2 SASEGT. The CDR3 extends over 18 amino acids. The V gene lost 5 bases and the J gene lost 0 bases, with 20 bases spanning the gap. The CDR3 loop reads CASSRGTVGRSSYNEQFF. Here the CDR3 DNA reads TGTGCCAGCAGTCGTGGGACAGTCGGGAGGAGCTCCTACAATGAGCAGTTCTTC.

This clonotype was seen ten or more times. The chain has TRBV12-3 or TRBV12-4 and TRBJ2-5; maybe TRBD1 (6 bases). V was shortened by 8 bases and J by 1 base, with 11 bases between the two germline ends. The CDR3 covers 13 residues. The CDR3: CASWAGAQETQYF. The CDR3 DNA reads TGTGCCAGCTGGGCAGGGGCCCAAGAGACCCAGTACTTC.

This clonotype has at least ten counts. This chain links TRBV11-2 with TRBJ2-3; D is perhaps TRBD1 or TRBD2 (5 bases each). This CDR3 is built from 16 residues. Trimming left V 5 bases short and J 3 bases short, with 18 bases between. In germline, CDR1 is SGHAT, CDR2 FQNNGV. In DNA form, the CDR3 reads TGTGCCAGCAGCCTGGGGACCTGGCTCGAGACAGATACGCAGTATTTT. It codes for CASSLGTWLETDTQYF.

This clonotype was seen a handful of times. The V call is TRBV10-3, the J call TRBJ2-7; D is perhaps TRBD1 (7 bases). With 3 bases removed from V and 3 bases from J, the gap between germline ends came to 18 bases. Looked up from germline, CDR1 is ENHRY and CDR2 is SYGVKD. The CDR3 spans 16 residues. CDR3 in DNA: TGTGCCATCAGTGATCCCTACGCGGGACAGTTCTACGAGCAGTACTTC. This codes for CAISDPYAGQFYEQYF.

The sample holds many counts of this clonotype. The chain combines TRBV30 with TRBJ2-3; 7 bases match TRBD2. Germline values: CDR1 GTSNPN, CDR2 SVGIG (reference sequence). The ends lost 7 bases at V and 3 bases at J; junction bases unmatched: 13. The CDR3 covers 15 residues. CDR3: CASSSAAGQTDTQYF. CDR3 coding DNA: TGTGCCTCAAGCTCGGCAGCGGGGCAGACAGATACGCAGTATTTT.

In this sample, this clonotype turned up many times. The gene calls are TRBV12-5 and TRBJ2-1, with 15 positions matching TRBD2. V shed 1 base and J 6 bases; nucleotides not matched to a gene: 1. The CDR3 runs 16 residues. Germline V gene lookup returns CDR1 LGHNT and CDR2 FRNRAP. In DNA form, the CDR3 reads TGTGCTAGTGGTTTGGCGGGACTAGCGGGAGGCAATGAGCAGTTCTTC. Translating it yields CASGLAGLAGGNEQFF.

This clonotype showed up just a few times. This sequence joins TRBV5-5 and TRBJ2-1; a weak D match, TRBD1 (5 bases). The CDR3 spans 14 residues. In germline, CDR1 is SGHKS, CDR2 YYEKEE (reference sequence). The V gene lost 2 bases and the J gene lost 7 bases, with 13 bases spanning the gap. CDR3 in amino acids: CASSLLGDLNEQFF. The CDR3 coding sequence is TGTGCCAGCAGCTTATTAGGGGATCTAAATGAGCAGTTCTTC.

This chain links TRBV19 with TRBJ1-5, with 8 bases lining up with TRBD1. Germline lookup yields CDR1 LNHDA and CDR2 SQIVND (reference sequence). CDR3 length: 17 residues. With 4 bases clipped from V and 0 bases from J, the junction kept 8 bases outside the gene matches. The chain's CDR3 is CASSTGTGDYSNQPQHF. The CDR3 DNA follows: TGTGCCAGTAGTACAGGGACAGGCGATTATAGCAATCAGCCCCAGCATTTT.

This clonotype was seen ten or more times. The chain is built from TRBV7-9 and TRBJ2-5; D may be TRBD2 (6 bases). CDR3 size: 15 residues. The ends were cut back, 2 bases at V and 7 bases at J, with 17 bases in the middle. Germline V gene lookup returns CDR1 SEHNR and CDR2 FQNEAQ (reference sequence). The DNA for the CDR3 is TGTGCCAGCAGCTTAAATGGGGAGCCGGGGGTGACCCAGTACTTC. Its translation: CASSLNGEPGVTQYF. The variable domain in full, completed from reference TRBV7-9 and TRBJ2-5, reads DTGVSQNPRHKITKRGQNVTFRCDPISEHNRLYWYRQTLGQGPEFLTYFQNEAQLEKSRLLSDRFSAERPKGSFSTLEIQRTEQGDSAMYLCASSLNGEPGVTQYFGPGTRLLVL.

This clonotype has ten or more counts. An end of the junction does not agree with germline; a read error may underlie this. The chain couples TRBV15 to TRBJ1-2; weak D call: TRBD1 (5 bases). This CDR3 contains 16 residues. The V gene's germline CDR1 is LNHNV and CDR2 YYDKDF (reference sequence). In DNA form, the CDR3 reads TGTGCCACCAGCCGAGAGGGGCAGGGAGGTGGCTATGGCTACACCTTC. It is translated as CATSREGQGGGYGYTF.